Below, 15 T cell receptor beta chains from the same sample are listed, as sequenced in a study of blood T cell repertoires in COVID-19. Some clones are missing from TCRdb's copy, which holds only in-frame ones; the method was immunoSEQ multiplex PCR. There are hundreds of thousands of clones in the sample; over 75% occur only once, and around 16% lies in the top ten. The sequenced material came from PBMCs or T cells enriched from blood (not recorded which). All receptors derive from a man aged 18 to 30 who had recovered from COVID-19.

This chain joins TRBV11-3 and TRBJ1-1; 7 bases agree with TRBD1. From germline, CDR1 is SGHNT and CDR2 YENEEA. V was clipped by 4 bases and J by 3 bases; unmatched bases: 5. The CDR3 spans 14 residues. CDR3 amino acids: CASSWRGPDTEAFF. The CDR3 region has the DNA TGTGCCAGCAGCTGGAGGGGGCCGGACACTGAAGCTTTCTTT.

V and J are TRBV30 and TRBJ2-7; D uncertain. The germline CDR1 and CDR2 sequences are GTSNPN and SVGIG (reference sequence). The length of the CDR3 is 13 residues. The V end lost 3 bases, the J end lost 2 bases, and 11 bases lay between the germline ends. For the CDR3, the DNA is TGTGCCTGGAGAGCGTATCGGGCCTACGAGCAGTACTTC. It encodes CAWRAYRAYEQYF. Together with reference TRBV30 and TRBJ2-7, the CDR3 gives the full variable domain: SQTIHQWPATLVQPVGSPLSLECTVEGTSNPNLYWYRQAAGRGLQLLFYSVGIGQISSEVPQNLSASRPQDRQFILSSKKLLLSDSGFYLCAWRAYRAYEQYFGPGTRLTVT.

The genes are TRBV11-2 and TRBJ2-7, with D maybe TRBD2 (5 bases). Germline values: CDR1 SGHAT, CDR2 FQNNGV. Deletions cut 5 bases from V and 3 bases from J, with 14 bases between. The CDR3 consists of 14 residues. This CDR3 is CASSLYNGNYEQYF. The DNA of the CDR3 is TGTGCCAGCAGCCTATATAACGGGAACTACGAGCAGTACTTC.

The chain couples TRBV7-2 to TRBJ2-5; the match to TRBD2 covers 12 bases. Germline lookup yields CDR1 SGHTA and CDR2 FQGNSA. With V trimmed by 1 base and J by 4 bases, 7 bases remained unmatched. The CDR3 sequence is 17 residues long. The CDR3 DNA reads TGTGCCAGCAGCTTAGGGGCTAGCGGGGGGGCCCCAGAGACCCAGTACTTC. Translation gives CASSLGASGGAPETQYF.

The chain couples TRBV30 to TRBJ1-4; D uncertain. Per germline, CDR1 GTSNPN and CDR2 SVGIG (reference sequence). V lost 4 bases and J 1 base, leaving 7 bases between the germline ends. The CDR3 sequence is 13 residues long. The DNA of the CDR3 is TGTGCCTGGAACGGGATAACTAATGAAAAACTGTTTTTT. This sequence encodes CAWNGITNEKLFF.

V is TRBV11-2 and J is TRBJ1-4; the match to TRBD1 covers 8 bases. From germline, CDR1 is SGHAT and CDR2 FQNNGV. This CDR3 is built from 15 residues. Trimming took 2 bases from V and 5 from J; bases not matched to a gene: 4. Here the CDR3 DNA reads TGTGCCAGCAGCTTAAGCACAGGGGGGAATGAAAAACTGTTTTTT. Protein product: CASSLSTGGNEKLFF.

The chain has TRBV11-2 and TRBJ1-1; D remains unclear. Germline-derived CDR1 and CDR2 are SGHAT and FQNNGV. Trimming removed 1 base from V and 0 bases from J, with 9 bases in between. The CDR3 sequence is 15 residues long. The CDR3 reads CASSLVVEVNTEAFF. The CDR3 coding sequence is TGTGCCAGCAGCTTAGTTGTGGAGGTGAACACTGAAGCTTTCTTT. The whole variable domain, remainder taken from reference TRBV11-2 and TRBJ1-1, is EAGVAQSPRYKIIEKRQSVAFWCNPISGHATLYWYQQILGQGPKLLIQFQNNGVVDDSQLPKDRFSAERLKGVDSTLKIQPAKLEDSAVYLCASSLVVEVNTEAFFGQGTRLTVV.

The rearrangement uses TRBV9 and TRBJ2-1; D is unclear. The ends were cut back, 0 bases at V and 3 bases at J, with 4 bases in the middle. CDR3 length equals 13 residues. Germline V gene lookup returns CDR1 SGDLS and CDR2 YYNGEE. The CDR3, as DNA: TGTGCCAGCAGCGTAGCAGACTACAATGAGCAGTTCTTC. Its protein is CASSVADYNEQFF.

This clone was found a few times. The chain joins TRBV6-5 to TRBJ2-7; D not resolved. Germline CDR1 MNHEY, CDR2 SVGAGI. This CDR3 has 13 amino acids. The ends were cut back, 6 bases at V and 3 bases at J, with 12 bases in the middle. CDR3 nucleotides: TGTGCCAGCAGACCTACAGAGAACTACGAGCAGTACTTC. Translated: CASRPTENYEQYF.

The chain recombines TRBV7-9 with TRBJ2-7; 8 nucleotides agree with TRBD1. The CDR3 runs to 14 residues. Germline V gives CDR1 SEHNR, CDR2 FQNEAQ (reference sequence). V trimming: 5 bases; J trimming: 5 bases; junction bases outside the gene matches: 8. CDR3 DNA: TGTGCCAGCAGCCTTCTTACAGGGGGACACGAGCAGTACTTC. It specifies CASSLLTGGHEQYF.

This clone was counted at least ten times. For the CDR3, the DNA is TGTGCCAGCAGCCCTCGGGACAGCCCCACAGATACGCAGTATTTT. Its protein product is CASSPRDSPTDTQYF. The chain has TRBV7-9 and TRBJ2-3, with 7 bases that match TRBD1. Germline loops: CDR1 SEHNR, CDR2 FQNEAQ (reference sequence). V trimming: 5 bases; J trimming: 2 bases; junction bases outside the gene matches: 7. The length of the CDR3 is 15 residues.

This clone was observed a single time. This chain connects TRBV3-1 (or the pseudogene TRBV3-2) to TRBJ2-1, with D possibly TRBD2 on 5 matching bases. The CDR3 spans 12 residues. CDR1 is LGHDT, CDR2 YNNKEL, per germline (reference sequence). Trimming removed 1 base from V and 8 bases from J, with 6 bases in between. CDR3 nucleotides: TGTGCCAGCAGCCAAGGAGGGTATGAGCAGTTCTTC. Amino acid sequence: CASSQGGYEQFF.

The V call is TRBV27, the J call TRBJ2-1, with D hard to call. From germline, CDR1 is MNHEY and CDR2 SMNVEV (reference sequence). This CDR3 contains 12 residues. V was cut by 0 bases and J by 8 bases, with 5 bases left in between. In DNA, the CDR3 is TGTGCCAGCAGTTTATCCGGGTATGAGCAGTTCTTC. Protein product: CASSLSGYEQFF.

The chain uses TRBV24-1 and TRBJ2-1; TRBD1 is a possible D gene (5 bases). CDR1 and CDR2 (germline): KGHDR, SFDVKD. The length of the CDR3 is 17 residues. V was shortened by 6 bases and J by 6 bases, with 23 bases between the two germline ends. CDR3 amino acids: CATSPFAGQERPNEQFF. CDR3 DNA sequence: TGTGCCACCAGTCCCTTCGCAGGACAAGAACGGCCCAATGAGCAGTTCTTC.

This clone was counted only a few times. The rearrangement joins TRBV7-3 to TRBJ1-6; TRBD1 might be the D (6 bases). V was shortened by 1 base and J by 2 bases, with 12 bases between the two germline ends. Germline V lookup: CDR1 SGHTA, CDR2 FQGTGA. The length of the CDR3 is 17 residues. CDR3 protein: CASSLRNRVTYNSPLHF. The CDR3 coding sequence is TGTGCCAGCAGCTTAAGGAACAGGGTAACCTATAATTCACCCCTCCACTTT.